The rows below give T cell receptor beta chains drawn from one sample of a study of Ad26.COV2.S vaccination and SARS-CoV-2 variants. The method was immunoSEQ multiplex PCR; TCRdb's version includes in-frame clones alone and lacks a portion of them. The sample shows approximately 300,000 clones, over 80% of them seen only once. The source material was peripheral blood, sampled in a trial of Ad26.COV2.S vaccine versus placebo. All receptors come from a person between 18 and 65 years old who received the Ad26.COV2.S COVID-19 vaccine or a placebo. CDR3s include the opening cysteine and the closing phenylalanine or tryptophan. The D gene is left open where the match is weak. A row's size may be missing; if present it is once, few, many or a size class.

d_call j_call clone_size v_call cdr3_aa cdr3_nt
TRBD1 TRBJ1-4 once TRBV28 CASTTPGTGGGKLFF TGTGCCAGCACCACGCCCGGGACAGGGGGTGGCAAACTGTTTTTT
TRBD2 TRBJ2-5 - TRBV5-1 CASSLAGGQETQYF TGCGCCAGCAGTTTAGCGGGGGGGCAAGAGACCCAGTACTTC
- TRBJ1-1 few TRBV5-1 CASSLSWGTEAFF TGCGCCAGCAGCTTGAGTTGGGGTACTGAAGCTTTCTTT
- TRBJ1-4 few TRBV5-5 CASSSLQGPNQKLFF TGTGCCAGCAGCTCCTTACAGGGACCCAATCAAAAACTGTTTTTT
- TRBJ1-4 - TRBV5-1 CASSLTGIGTNEKLFF TGCGCCAGCAGCTTAACAGGGATCGGAACTAATGAAAAACTGTTTTTT
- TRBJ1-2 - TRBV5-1 CASSSQGNYGYTF TGCGCCAGCAGCTCACAGGGTAACTATGGCTACACCTTC
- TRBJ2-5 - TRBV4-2 CASSHDVSGEKETQYF TGTGCCAGCAGCCATGACGTTAGCGGTGAAAAAGAGACCCAGTACTTC
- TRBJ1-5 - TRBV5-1 CASSFTGDQPQHF TGCGCCAGCAGCTTTACGGGGGATCAGCCCCAGCATTTT
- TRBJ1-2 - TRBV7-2 CASSSKTGHYGYTF TGTGCCAGCAGCTCAAAAACAGGGCACTATGGCTACACCTTC
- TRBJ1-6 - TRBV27 CASGSPLHF TGTGCCAGCGGTTCACCCCTCCACTTT
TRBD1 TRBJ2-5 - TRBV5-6 CASSLLSGQGPGETQYF TGTGCCAGCAGCTTGCTGTCGGGACAGGGACCGGGAGAGACCCAGTACTTC
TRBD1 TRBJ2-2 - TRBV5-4 CASSLARGPDTGELFF TGTGCCAGCAGCTTGGCCAGGGGGCCGGACACCGGGGAGCTGTTTTTT
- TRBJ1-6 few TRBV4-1 CASSKFGQNNSPLHF TGCGCCAGCAGCAAATTTGGACAGAATAATTCACCCCTCCACTTT
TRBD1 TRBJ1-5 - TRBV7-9 CASSSITGEGQPQHF TGTGCCAGCAGCTCAATTACAGGGGAGGGTCAGCCCCAGCATTTT
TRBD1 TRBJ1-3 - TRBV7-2 CASRGTGQNYNTIYF TGTGCCAGCAGGGGGACAGGACAAAACTACAACACCATATATTTT
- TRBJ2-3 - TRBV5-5 CASSFGHTTDTQYF TGTGCCAGCAGCTTCGGCCATACCACAGATACGCAGTATTTT
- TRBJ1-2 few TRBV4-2 CASSLGNNYGYTF TGTGCCAGCAGCCTGGGCAATAACTATGGCTACACCTTC
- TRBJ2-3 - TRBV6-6 CASSYLGRSDTQYF TGTGCCAGCAGTTATTTGGGTAGATCAGATACGCAGTATTTT
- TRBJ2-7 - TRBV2 CASSEVAEGAYEQYF TGTGCCAGCAGTGAAGTAGCGGAGGGCGCCTACGAGCAGTACTTC
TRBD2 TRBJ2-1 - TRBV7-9 CASPGGSSSYNEQFF TGTGCCAGCCCCGGGGGGTCGAGCTCCTACAATGAGCAGTTCTTC
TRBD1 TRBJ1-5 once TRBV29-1 CSVRQGRNQPQHF TGCAGCGTTAGACAGGGTCGTAATCAGCCCCAGCATTTT
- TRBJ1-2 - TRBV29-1 CSVETEGYGYTF TGCAGCGTCGAAACAGAGGGCTATGGCTACACCTTC
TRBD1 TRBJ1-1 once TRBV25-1 CASTLGQGIDAFF TGTGCCAGCACTCTCGGACAGGGGATTGACGCTTTCTTT
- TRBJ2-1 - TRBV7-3 CASSDTGTPDEQFF TGTGCCAGCAGCGATACTGGGACCCCGGATGAGCAGTTCTTC
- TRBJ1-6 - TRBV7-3 CASSLAVPTSPLHF TGTGCCAGCAGCCTAGCGGTCCCAACTTCACCCCTCCACTTT
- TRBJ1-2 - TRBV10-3 CAISERAEGIYGYTF TGTGCCATCAGTGAGCGGGCCGAGGGGATCTATGGCTACACCTTC
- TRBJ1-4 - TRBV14 CASSQSGRGDEKLFF TGTGCCAGCAGCCAAAGTGGACGGGGGGATGAAAAACTGTTTTTT
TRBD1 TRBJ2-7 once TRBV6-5 CASRVGQGAYEQYF TGTGCCAGCAGGGTGGGACAGGGGGCGTACGAGCAGTACTTC
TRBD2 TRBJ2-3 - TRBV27 CASSLASGGPGADTQYF TGTGCCAGCAGTTTAGCTAGCGGGGGGCCGGGAGCAGATACGCAGTATTTT
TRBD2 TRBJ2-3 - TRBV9 CASSVRGTSGDLSTDTQYF TGTGCCAGCAGCGTACGCGGGACTAGCGGGGACCTAAGCACAGATACGCAGTATTTT
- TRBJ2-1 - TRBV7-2 CASSLSIVNEQFF TGTGCCAGCAGCTTATCCATCGTAAATGAGCAGTTCTTC
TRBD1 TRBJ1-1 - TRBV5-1 CASSRFSGQGVNTEAFF TGCGCCAGCAGCCGTTTCTCCGGACAGGGGGTGAACACTGAAGCTTTCTTT
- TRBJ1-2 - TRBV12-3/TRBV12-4 CASSPGGIYGYTF TGTGCCAGCAGCCCCGGGGGGATTTATGGCTACACCTTC
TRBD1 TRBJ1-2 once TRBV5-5 CASSFAGGDYGYTF TGTGCCAGCAGCTTTGCAGGGGGGGACTATGGCTACACCTTC
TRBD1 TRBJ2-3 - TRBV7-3 CASSVTGGPDTQYF TGTGCCAGCAGCGTCACAGGGGGACCAGATACGCAGTATTTT
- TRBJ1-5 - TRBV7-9 CASSLQGNQPQHF TGTGCCAGCAGCTTACAAGGAAATCAGCCCCAGCATTTT
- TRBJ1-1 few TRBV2 CASMGALNTEAFF TGTGCCAGCATGGGAGCTCTGAACACTGAAGCTTTCTTT
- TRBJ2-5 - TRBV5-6 CASSLAPQVRETQYF TGTGCCAGCAGCTTGGCCCCCCAGGTGCGGGAGACCCAGTACTTC
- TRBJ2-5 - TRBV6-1 CASSEFGQSRETQYF TGTGCCAGCAGTGAATTCGGCCAGTCCCGGGAGACCCAGTACTTC
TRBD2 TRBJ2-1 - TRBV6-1 CASSERLAGADEQFF TGTGCCAGCAGTGAAAGACTAGCGGGGGCGGATGAGCAGTTCTTC
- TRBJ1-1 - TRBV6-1 CASSEGPGYTEAFF TGTGCCAGCAGTGAAGGACCAGGGTACACTGAAGCTTTCTTT